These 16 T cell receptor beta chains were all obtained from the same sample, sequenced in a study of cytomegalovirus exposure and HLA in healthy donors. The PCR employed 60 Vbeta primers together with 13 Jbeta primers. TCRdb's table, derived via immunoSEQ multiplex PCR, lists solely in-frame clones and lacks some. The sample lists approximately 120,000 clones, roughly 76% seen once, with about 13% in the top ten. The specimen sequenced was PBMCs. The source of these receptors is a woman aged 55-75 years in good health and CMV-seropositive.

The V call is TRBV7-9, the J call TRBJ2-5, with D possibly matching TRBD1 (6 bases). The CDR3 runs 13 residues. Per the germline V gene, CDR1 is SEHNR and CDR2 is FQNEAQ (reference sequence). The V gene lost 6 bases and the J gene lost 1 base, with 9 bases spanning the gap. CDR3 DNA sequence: TGTGCCAGCAGTCAGGACAGCCAAGAGACCCAGTACTTC. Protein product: CASSQDSQETQYF. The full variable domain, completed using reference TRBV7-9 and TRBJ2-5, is DTGVSQNPRHKITKRGQNVTFRCDPISEHNRLYWYRQTLGQGPEFLTYFQNEAQLEKSRLLSDRFSAERPKGSFSTLEIQRTEQGDSAMYLCASSQDSQETQYFGPGTRLLVL.

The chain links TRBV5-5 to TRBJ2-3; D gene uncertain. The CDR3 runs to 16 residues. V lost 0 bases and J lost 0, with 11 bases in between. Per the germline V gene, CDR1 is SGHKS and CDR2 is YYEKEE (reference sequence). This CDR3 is CASSLADTLSTDTQYF. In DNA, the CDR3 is TGTGCCAGCAGCTTGGCTGACACACTTAGCACAGATACGCAGTATTTT.

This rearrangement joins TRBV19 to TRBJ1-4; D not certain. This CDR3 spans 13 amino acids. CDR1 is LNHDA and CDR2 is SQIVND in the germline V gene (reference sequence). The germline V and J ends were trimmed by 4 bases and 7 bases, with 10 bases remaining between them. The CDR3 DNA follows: TGTGCCAGTAGTACAGGTTCTTTTGAAAAACTGTTTTTT. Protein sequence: CASSTGSFEKLFF.

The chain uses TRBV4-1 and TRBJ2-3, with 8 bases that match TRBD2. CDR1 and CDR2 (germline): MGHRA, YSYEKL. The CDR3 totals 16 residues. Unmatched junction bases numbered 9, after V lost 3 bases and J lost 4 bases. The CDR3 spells CASSQATGTRSDTQYF. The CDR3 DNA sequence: TGCGCCAGCAGCCAGGCTACCGGGACTAGATCAGATACGCAGTATTTT.

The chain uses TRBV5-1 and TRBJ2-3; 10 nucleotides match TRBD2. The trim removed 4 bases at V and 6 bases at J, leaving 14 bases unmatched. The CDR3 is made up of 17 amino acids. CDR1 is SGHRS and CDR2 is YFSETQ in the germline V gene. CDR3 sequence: CASSRGLAGAVRDTQYF. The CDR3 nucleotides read TGCGCCAGCAGCCGAGGCCTAGCGGGAGCGGTTCGGGATACGCAGTATTTT. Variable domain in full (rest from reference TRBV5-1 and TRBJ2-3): KAGVTQTPRYLIKTRGQQVTLSCSPISGHRSVSWYQQTPGQGLQFLFEYFSETQRNKGNFPGRFSGRQFSNSRSEMNVSTLELGDSALYLCASSRGLAGAVRDTQYFGPGTRLTVL.

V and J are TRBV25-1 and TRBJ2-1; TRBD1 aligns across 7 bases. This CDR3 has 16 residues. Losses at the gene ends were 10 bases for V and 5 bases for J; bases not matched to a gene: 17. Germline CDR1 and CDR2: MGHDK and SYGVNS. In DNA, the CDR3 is TGTGCCACTACCCCCAACCGGGACAGTCAGAACAATGAGCAGTTCTTC. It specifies CATTPNRDSQNNEQFF. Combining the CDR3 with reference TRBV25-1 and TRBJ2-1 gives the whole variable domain EADIYQTPRYLVIGTGKKITLECSQTMGHDKMYWYQQDPGMELHLIHYSYGVNSTEKGDLSSESTVSRIRTEHFPLTLESARPSHTSQYLCATTPNRDSQNNEQFFGPGTRLTVL.

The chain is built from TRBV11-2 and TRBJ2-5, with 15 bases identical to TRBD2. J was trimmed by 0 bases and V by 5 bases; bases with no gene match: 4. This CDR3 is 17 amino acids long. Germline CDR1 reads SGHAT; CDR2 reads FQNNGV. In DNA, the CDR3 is TGTGCCAGCAGCCTCGGACTAGCGGGGGGGTACCAAGAGACCCAGTACTTC. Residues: CASSLGLAGGYQETQYF.

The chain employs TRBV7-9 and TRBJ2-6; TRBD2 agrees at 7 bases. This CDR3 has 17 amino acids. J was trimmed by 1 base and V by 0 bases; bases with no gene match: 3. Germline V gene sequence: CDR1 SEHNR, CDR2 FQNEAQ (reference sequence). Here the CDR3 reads CASSLAGGESGANVLTF. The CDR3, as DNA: TGTGCCAGCAGCTTAGCGGGGGGGGAGTCTGGGGCCAACGTCCTGACTTTC.

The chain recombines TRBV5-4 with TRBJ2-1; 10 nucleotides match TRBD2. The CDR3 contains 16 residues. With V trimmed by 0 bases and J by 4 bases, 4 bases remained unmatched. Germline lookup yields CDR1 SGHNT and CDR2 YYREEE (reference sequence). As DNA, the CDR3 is TGTGCCAGCAGCTTGGCCGGGACTAGCGTTTACAATGAGCAGTTCTTC. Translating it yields CASSLAGTSVYNEQFF.

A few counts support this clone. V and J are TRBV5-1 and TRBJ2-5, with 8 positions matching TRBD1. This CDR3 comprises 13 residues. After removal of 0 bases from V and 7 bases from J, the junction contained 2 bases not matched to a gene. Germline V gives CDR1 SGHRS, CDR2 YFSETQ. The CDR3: CASSLEQGGTQYF. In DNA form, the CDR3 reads TGCGCCAGCAGCTTGGAACAGGGGGGGACCCAGTACTTC.

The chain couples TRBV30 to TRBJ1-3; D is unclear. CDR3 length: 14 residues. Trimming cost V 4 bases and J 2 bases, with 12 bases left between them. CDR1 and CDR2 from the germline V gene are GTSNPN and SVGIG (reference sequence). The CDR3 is CAWTISGAGNTIYF. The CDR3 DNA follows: TGTGCCTGGACAATAAGCGGGGCTGGAAACACCATATATTTT.

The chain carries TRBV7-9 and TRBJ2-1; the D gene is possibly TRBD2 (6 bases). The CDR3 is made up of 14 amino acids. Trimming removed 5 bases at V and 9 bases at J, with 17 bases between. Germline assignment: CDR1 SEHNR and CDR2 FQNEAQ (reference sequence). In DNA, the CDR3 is TGTGCCAGCAGCCCCCCGAAACACGGGGGTGAGCAGTTCTTC. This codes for CASSPPKHGGEQFF.

CDR3 sequence reads: CASSLYAYEQYF. DNA of the CDR3: TGTGCCAGCAGCTTGTATGCCTACGAGCAGTACTTC. This chain uses TRBV5-6 with TRBJ2-7; D not certain. Germline V gene sequence: CDR1 SGHDT, CDR2 YYEEEE. The CDR3 loop spans 12 amino acids. Trimming removed 1 base at V and 2 bases at J, with 4 bases between.

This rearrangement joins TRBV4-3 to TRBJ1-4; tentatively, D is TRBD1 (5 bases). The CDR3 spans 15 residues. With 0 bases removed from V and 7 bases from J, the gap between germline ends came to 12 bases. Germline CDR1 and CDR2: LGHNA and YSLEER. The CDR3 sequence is CASSQDSGGAEKLFF. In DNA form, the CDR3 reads TGCGCCAGCAGCCAAGATTCGGGGGGAGCTGAAAAACTGTTTTTT.

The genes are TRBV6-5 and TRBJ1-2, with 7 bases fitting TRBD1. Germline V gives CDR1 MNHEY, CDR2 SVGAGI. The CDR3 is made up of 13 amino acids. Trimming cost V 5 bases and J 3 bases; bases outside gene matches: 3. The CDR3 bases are TGTGCCAGCAGTCCCACAGGGGACTATGGCTACACCTTC. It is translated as CASSPTGDYGYTF.

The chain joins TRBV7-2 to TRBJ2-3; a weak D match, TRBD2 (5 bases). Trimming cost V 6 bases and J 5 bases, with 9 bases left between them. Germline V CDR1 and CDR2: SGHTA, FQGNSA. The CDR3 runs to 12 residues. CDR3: CASSSAGDTQYF. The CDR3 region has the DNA TGTGCCAGCAGTTCCGCGGGAGATACGCAGTATTTT.